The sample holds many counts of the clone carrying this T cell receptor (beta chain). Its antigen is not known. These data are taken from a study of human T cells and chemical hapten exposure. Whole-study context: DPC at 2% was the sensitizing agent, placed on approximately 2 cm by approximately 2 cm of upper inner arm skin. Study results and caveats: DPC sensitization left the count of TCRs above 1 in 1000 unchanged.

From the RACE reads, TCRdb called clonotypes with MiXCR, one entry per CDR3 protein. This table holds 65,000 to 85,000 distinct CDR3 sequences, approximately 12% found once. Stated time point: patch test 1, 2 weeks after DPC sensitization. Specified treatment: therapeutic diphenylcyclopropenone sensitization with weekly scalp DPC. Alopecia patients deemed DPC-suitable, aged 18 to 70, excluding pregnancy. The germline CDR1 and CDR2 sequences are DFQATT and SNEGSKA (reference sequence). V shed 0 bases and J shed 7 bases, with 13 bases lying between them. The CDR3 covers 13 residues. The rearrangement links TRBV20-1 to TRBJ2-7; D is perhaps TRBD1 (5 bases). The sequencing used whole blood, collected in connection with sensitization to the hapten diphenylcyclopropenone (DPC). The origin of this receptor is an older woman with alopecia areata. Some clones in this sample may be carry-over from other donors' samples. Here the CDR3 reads CSARDLRGGEQYF. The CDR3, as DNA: TGCAGTGCTAGAGATCTAAGGGGTGGAGAGCAGTACTTC.